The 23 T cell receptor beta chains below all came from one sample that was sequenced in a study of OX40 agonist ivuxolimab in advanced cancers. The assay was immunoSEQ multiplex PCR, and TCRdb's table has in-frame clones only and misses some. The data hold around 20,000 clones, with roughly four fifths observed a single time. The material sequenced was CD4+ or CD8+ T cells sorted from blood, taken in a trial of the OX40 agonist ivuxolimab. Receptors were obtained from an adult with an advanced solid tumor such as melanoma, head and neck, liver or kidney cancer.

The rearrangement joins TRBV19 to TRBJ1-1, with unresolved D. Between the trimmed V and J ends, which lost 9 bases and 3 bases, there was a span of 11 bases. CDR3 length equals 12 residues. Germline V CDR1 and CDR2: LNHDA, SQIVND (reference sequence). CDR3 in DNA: TGTGCCAGGCCTTACGGGGACACTGAAGCTTTCTTT. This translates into CARPYGDTEAFF.

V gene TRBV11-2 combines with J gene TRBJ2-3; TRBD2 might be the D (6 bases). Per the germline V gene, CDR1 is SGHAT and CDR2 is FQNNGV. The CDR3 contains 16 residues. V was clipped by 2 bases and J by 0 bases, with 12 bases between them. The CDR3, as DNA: TGTGCCAGCAGCTTACTCCTCGGGGGTAGCACAGATACGCAGTATTTT. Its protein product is CASSLLLGGSTDTQYF.

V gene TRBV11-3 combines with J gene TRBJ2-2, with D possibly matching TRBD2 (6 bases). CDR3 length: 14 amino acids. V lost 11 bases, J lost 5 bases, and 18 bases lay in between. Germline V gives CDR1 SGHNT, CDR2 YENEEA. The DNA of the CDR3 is TGTGCCGTCATCGGGGGTGATTTTACCGGGGAGCTGTTTTTT. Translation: CAVIGGDFTGELFF. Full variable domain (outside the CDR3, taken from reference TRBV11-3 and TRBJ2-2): EAGVVQSPRYKIIEKKQPVAFWCNPISGHNTLYWYLQNLGQGPELLIRYENEEAVDDSQLPKDRFSAERLKGVDSTLKIQPAELGDSAVYLCAVIGGDFTGELFFGEGSRLTVL.

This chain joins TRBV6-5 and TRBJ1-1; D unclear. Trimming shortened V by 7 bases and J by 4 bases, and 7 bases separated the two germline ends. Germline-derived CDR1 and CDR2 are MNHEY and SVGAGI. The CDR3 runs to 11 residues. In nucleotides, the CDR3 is TGTGCCAGCAACCGGGCCACTGAAGCTTTCTTT. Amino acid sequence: CASNRATEAFF.

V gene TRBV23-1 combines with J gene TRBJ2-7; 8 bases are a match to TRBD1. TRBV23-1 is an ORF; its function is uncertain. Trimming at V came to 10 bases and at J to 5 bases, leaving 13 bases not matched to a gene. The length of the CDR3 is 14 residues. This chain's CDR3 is CATGPDRESHEQYF. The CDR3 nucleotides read TGCGCCACTGGCCCGGACAGGGAAAGTCACGAGCAGTACTTC.

The CDR3 sequence: CASSPGQAPNEKLFF. The CDR3 nucleotides are TGTGCCAGCTCACCGGGACAGGCGCCTAATGAAAAACTGTTTTTT. The genes are TRBV18 and TRBJ1-4; 8 bases are a match to TRBD1. The germline CDR1 and CDR2 sequences are KGHSH and LQKENI. The CDR3 is made up of 15 amino acids. V lost 3 bases, J lost 3 bases, and 3 bases stayed unmatched.

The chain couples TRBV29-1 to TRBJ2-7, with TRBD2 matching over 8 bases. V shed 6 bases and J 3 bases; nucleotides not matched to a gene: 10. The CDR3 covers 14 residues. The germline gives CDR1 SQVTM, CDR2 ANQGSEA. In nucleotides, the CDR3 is TGCAGCGTGGGCTTAAGGGCGGGAGGCTACGAGCAGTACTTC. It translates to CSVGLRAGGYEQYF.

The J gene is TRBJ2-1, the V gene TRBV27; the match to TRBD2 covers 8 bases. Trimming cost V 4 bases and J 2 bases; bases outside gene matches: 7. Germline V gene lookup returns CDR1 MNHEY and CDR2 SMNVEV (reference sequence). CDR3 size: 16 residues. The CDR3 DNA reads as TGTGCCAGCAGTTCCGTAGCGGGATCCCCCTACAATGAGCAGTTCTTC. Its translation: CASSSVAGSPYNEQFF.

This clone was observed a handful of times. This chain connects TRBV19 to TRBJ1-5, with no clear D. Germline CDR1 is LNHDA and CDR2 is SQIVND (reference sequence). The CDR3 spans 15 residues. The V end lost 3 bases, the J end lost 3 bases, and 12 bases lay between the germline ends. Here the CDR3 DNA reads TGTGCCAGTAGTATGACTCGGGTTGACAATCAGCCCCAGCATTTT. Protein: CASSMTRVDNQPQHF. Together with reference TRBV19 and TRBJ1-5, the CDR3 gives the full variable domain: DGGITQSPKYLFRKEGQNVTLSCEQNLNHDAMYWYRQDPGQGLRLIYYSQIVNDFQKGDIAEGYSVSREKKESFPLTVTSAQKNPTAFYLCASSMTRVDNQPQHFGDGTRLSIL.

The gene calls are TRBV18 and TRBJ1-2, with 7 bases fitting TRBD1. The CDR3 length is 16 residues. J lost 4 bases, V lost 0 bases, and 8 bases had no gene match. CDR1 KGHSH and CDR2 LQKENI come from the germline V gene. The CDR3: CASSPPSDRVGYGYTF. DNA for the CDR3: TGTGCCAGCTCACCACCAAGTGACAGGGTCGGCTATGGCTACACCTTC. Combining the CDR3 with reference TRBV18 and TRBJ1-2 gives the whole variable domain NAGVMQNPRHLVRRRGQEARLRCSPMKGHSHVYWYRQLPEEGLKFMVYLQKENIIDESGMPKERFSAEFPKEGPSILRIQQVVRGDSAAYFCASSPPSDRVGYGYTFGSGTRLTVV.

The CDR3 nucleotides read TGTGCCAGCAGCCTTACTAGCTTCCCCTACAATGAGCAGTTCTTC. Translating gives CASSLTSFPYNEQFF. This chain uses TRBV7-3 with TRBJ2-1, with D tentatively TRBD2 (6 bases). The CDR3 totals 15 residues. V was cut by 5 bases and J by 2 bases, with 13 bases left in between. Germline CDR1 is SGHTA and CDR2 is FQGTGA.

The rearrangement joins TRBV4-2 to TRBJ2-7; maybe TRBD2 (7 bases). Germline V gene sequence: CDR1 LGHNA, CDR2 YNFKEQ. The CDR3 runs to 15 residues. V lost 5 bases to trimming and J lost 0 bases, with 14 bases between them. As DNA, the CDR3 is TGTGCCAGCAGCTTGAGTCGGGGGGCCTCCTACGAGCAGTACTTC. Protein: CASSLSRGASYEQYF.

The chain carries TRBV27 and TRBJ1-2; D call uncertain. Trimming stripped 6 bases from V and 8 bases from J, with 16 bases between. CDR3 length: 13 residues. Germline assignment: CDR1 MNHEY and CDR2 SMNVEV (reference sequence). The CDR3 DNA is TGTGCCAGCAGCTCCAATTCGGGTTTGGGCTACACCTTC. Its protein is CASSSNSGLGYTF.

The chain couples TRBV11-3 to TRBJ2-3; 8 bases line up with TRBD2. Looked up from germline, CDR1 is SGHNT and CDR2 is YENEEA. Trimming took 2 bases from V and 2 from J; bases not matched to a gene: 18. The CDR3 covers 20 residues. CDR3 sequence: CASSLSRRRRGVRLTDTQYF. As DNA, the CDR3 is TGTGCCAGCAGCTTATCTCGCCGTCGGCGGGGGGTGAGACTCACAGATACGCAGTATTTT.

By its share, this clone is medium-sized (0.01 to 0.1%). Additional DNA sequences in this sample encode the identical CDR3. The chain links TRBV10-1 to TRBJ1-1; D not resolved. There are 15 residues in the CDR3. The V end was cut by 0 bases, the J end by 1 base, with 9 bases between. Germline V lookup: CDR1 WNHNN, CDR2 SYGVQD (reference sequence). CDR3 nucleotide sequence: TGCGCCAGCAGTGAGTCGGGGAGACCGAACACTGAAGCTTTCTTT. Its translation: CASSESGRPNTEAFF.

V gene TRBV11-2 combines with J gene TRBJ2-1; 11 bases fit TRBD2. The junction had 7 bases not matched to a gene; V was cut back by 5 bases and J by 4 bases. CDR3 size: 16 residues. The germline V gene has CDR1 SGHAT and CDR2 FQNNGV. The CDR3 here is CASSRNLAGGYNEQFF. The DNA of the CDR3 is TGTGCCAGCAGCCGAAACCTAGCGGGGGGATACAATGAGCAGTTCTTC.

The CDR3 nucleotides are TGTGCCAGCAGCGGGGGGGGACTGGCCTACGAGCAGTACTTC. Its protein product is CASSGGGLAYEQYF. This chain connects TRBV11-2 to TRBJ2-7, with 7 bases matching TRBD2. The V gene's germline CDR1 is SGHAT and CDR2 FQNNGV. This CDR3 spans 14 amino acids. V gave up 5 bases and J gave up 2 bases; unmatched junction bases: 6. The variable domain in full, with the rest retrieved from reference TRBV11-2 and TRBJ2-7, is EAGVAQSPRYKIIEKRQSVAFWCNPISGHATLYWYQQILGQGPKLLIQFQNNGVVDDSQLPKDRFSAERLKGVDSTLKIQPAKLEDSAVYLCASSGGGLAYEQYFGPGTRLTVT.

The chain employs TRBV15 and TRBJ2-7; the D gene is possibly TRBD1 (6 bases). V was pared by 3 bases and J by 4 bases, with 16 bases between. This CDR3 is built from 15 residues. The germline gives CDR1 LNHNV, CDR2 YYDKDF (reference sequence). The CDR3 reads CATSSAVDSYYEQYF. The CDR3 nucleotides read TGTGCCACCAGCAGTGCGGTGGACAGTTATTACGAGCAGTACTTC.

CDR3 sequence reads: CASSPRDTGELFF. DNA for the CDR3: TGTGCCAGCTCACCCAGGGACACCGGGGAGCTGTTTTTT. The gene calls are TRBV18 and TRBJ2-2, with a possible D match to TRBD1 (5 bases). From germline, CDR1 is KGHSH and CDR2 LQKENI. CDR3 length equals 13 residues. With 3 bases removed from V and 3 bases from J, the gap between germline ends came to 5 bases.

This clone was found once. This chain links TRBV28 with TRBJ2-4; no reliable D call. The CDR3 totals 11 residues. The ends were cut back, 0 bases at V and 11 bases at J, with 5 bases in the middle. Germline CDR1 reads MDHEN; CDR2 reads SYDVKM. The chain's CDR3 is CASSLWPVQYF. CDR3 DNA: TGTGCCAGCAGTTTATGGCCAGTTCAGTACTTC.

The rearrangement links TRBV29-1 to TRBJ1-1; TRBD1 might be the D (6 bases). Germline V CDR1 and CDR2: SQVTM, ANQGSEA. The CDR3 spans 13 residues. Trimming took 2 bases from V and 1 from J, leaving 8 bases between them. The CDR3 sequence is CSVETGRNTEAFF. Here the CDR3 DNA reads TGCAGCGTTGAAACAGGGAGGAACACTGAAGCTTTCTTT.

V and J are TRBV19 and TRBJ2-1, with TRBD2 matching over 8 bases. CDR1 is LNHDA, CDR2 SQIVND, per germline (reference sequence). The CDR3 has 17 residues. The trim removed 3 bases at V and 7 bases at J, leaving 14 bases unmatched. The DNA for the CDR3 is TGTGCCAGTAGTATCCTGCCCCGACTAGCGAGGGGAAATGAGCAGTTCTTC. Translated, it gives CASSILPRLARGNEQFF.

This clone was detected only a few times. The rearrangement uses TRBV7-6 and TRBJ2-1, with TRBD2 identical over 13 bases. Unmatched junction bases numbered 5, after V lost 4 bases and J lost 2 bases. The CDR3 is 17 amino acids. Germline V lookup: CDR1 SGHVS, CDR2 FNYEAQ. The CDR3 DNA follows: TGTGCCAGCAGCTCCAGGACTAGCGGGAGAGCCTACAATGAGCAGTTCTTC. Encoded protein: CASSSRTSGRAYNEQFF.